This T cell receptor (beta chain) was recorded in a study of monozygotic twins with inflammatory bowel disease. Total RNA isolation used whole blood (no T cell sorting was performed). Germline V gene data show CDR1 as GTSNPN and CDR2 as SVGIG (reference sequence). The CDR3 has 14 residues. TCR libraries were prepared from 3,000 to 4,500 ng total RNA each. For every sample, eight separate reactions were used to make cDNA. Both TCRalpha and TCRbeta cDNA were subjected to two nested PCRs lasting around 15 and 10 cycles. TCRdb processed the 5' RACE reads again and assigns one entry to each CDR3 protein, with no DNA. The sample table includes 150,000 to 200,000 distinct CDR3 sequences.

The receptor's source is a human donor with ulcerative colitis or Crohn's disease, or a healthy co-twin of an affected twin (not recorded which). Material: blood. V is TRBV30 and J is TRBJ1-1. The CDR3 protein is CAWSVTTPNTEAFF. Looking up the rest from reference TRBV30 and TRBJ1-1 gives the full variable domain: SQTIHQWPATLVQPVGSPLSLECTVEGTSNPNLYWYRQAAGRGLQLLFYSVGIGQISSEVPQNLSASRPQDRQFILSSKKLLLSDSGFYLCAWSVTTPNTEAFFGQGTRLTVV.